Following are 26 T cell receptor beta chains from one sample sequenced in a study of T-cell memory formation after mild COVID-19. TCRdb re-called the 5' RACE reads with MiXCR, one entry per CDR3 protein. This sample has roughly 130,000 distinct CDR3 sequences, with about 15% found just once. The sequenced material came from PBMCs or a T cell subset sorted from them (not recorded which). These receptors were obtained from an adult woman who had mild COVID-19 (a few samples of this study predate the infection). Cell type and time point are not known.

This rearrangement joins TRBV29-1 to TRBJ2-5; 7 nucleotides match TRBD1. Germline CDR1 is SQVTM and CDR2 is ANQGSEA. The ends lost 7 bases at V and 1 base at J; junction bases unmatched: 6. This CDR3 comprises 13 residues. As DNA, the CDR3 is TGCAGCGCTGCCCGGGACAGCCAAGAGACCCAGTACTTC. This translates into CSAARDSQETQYF. Complete variable domain (other parts from reference TRBV29-1 and TRBJ2-5): SAVISQKPSRDICQRGTSLTIQCQVDSQVTMMFWYRQQPGQSLTLIATANQGSEATYESGFVIDKFPISRPNLTFSTLTVSNMSPEDSSIYLCSAARDSQETQYFGPGTRLLVL.

This clonotype occurred a few times. The chain links TRBV5-1 to TRBJ1-5, with D possibly TRBD1 on 5 matching bases. Germline lookup yields CDR1 SGHRS and CDR2 YFSETQ. The V gene lost 3 bases and the J gene lost 6 bases, with 10 bases spanning the gap. The CDR3 sequence is 13 residues long. DNA of the CDR3: TGCGCCAGCAGCTGGGGGACGGGTCAGCCCCAGCATTTT. Its translation: CASSWGTGQPQHF. The full variable domain, completed using reference TRBV5-1 and TRBJ1-5, is KAGVTQTPRYLIKTRGQQVTLSCSPISGHRSVSWYQQTPGQGLQFLFEYFSETQRNKGNFPGRFSGRQFSNSRSEMNVSTLELGDSALYLCASSWGTGQPQHFGDGTRLSIL.

The chain couples TRBV24-1 to TRBJ2-5; tentative D call: TRBD1 (6 bases). V dropped 5 bases and J dropped 1 base, with 19 bases sitting between them. CDR3 length: 17 amino acids. Germline V gives CDR1 KGHDR, CDR2 SFDVKD. Written as DNA, the CDR3 is TGTGCCACCAGTGCTAGCCGGGACAACCCACTCCAAGAGACCCAGTACTTC. Its protein is CATSASRDNPLQETQYF.

The chain couples TRBV6-1 to TRBJ1-2; D gene ambiguous. The germline CDR1 and CDR2 sequences are MNHNS and SASEGT. CDR3 length equals 12 residues. The V gene lost 3 bases and the J gene lost 4 bases, with 6 bases spanning the gap. DNA for the CDR3: TGTGCCAGCAGTGACGCGGGCTATGGCTACACCTTC. Amino acid sequence: CASSDAGYGYTF.

The V gene is TRBV6-5, the J gene TRBJ2-3, with 13 positions matching TRBD2. In germline, CDR1 is MNHEY, CDR2 SVGAGI. J lost 8 bases, V lost 4 bases, and 6 bases had no gene match. The length of the CDR3 is 15 residues. CDR3 nucleotide sequence: TGTGCCAGCAGTTCAGGACTAGCGGGAGTTGGTACGCAGTATTTT. It translates to CASSSGLAGVGTQYF.

Only a few counts were recorded for this clonotype. The CDR3 region has the DNA TGCGCCAGCAGCCAGGGATTAACCTACGAGCAGTACTTC. It specifies CASSQGLTYEQYF. V and J are TRBV5-1 and TRBJ2-7; possibly TRBD1 for D (5 bases). Trimming pared 4 bases from V and 2 bases from J, leaving 10 bases between. Germline V gene data show CDR1 as SGHRS and CDR2 as YFSETQ. The CDR3 spans 13 residues.

The chain is built from TRBV5-1 and TRBJ1-4; 9 positions match TRBD1. After removal of 2 bases from V and 4 bases from J, the junction contained 3 bases not matched to a gene. This CDR3 has 15 residues. Germline-derived CDR1 and CDR2 are SGHRS and YFSETQ. In DNA, the CDR3 is TGCGCCAGCAGCTTAGGACAGGGGAATAATGAAAAACTGTTTTTT. Translation: CASSLGQGNNEKLFF.

This clonotype was detected a few times. The chain is built from TRBV5-6 and TRBJ1-2; D is unclear. Germline CDR1 SGHDT, CDR2 YYEEEE. V shed 5 bases and J shed 5 bases, with 13 bases lying between them. There are 13 residues in the CDR3. The CDR3 is CASRDGHGYGYTF. The CDR3 DNA follows: TGTGCCAGCAGGGACGGTCATGGGTATGGCTACACCTTC.

The V gene is TRBV4-2, the J gene TRBJ2-2; tentative D call: TRBD2 (5 bases). The CDR3 runs 15 residues. From germline, CDR1 is LGHNA and CDR2 YNFKEQ. Trimming left V 0 bases short and J 6 bases short, with 11 bases between. CDR3: CASSQDGKRAGELFF. For the CDR3, the DNA is TGTGCCAGCAGCCAAGATGGGAAGAGGGCCGGGGAGCTGTTTTTT.

In this sample, this clonotype turned up many times. The chain recombines TRBV12-3 or TRBV12-4 with TRBJ2-1; D might be TRBD1 (6 bases). V was cut by 5 bases and J by 2 bases, with 13 bases left in between. This CDR3 comprises 15 residues. In DNA form, the CDR3 reads TGTGCCAGCAGTACCCCAGGGGTCCCCTACAATGAGCAGTTCTTC. It translates to CASSTPGVPYNEQFF.

This clonotype appeared many times. The junction departs from germline at one end; a sequencing error may be responsible. Here the CDR3 DNA reads TGTGCCAGCAAAAATAACAGCGGGGAGCTGTTTTTT. It translates to CASKNNSGELFF. The J gene is TRBJ2-2, the V gene TRBV5-5, with D unresolved. The CDR3 extends over 12 amino acids. Germline V gene lookup returns CDR1 SGHKS and CDR2 YYEKEE (reference sequence).

This clonotype was observed many times. This chain uses TRBV10-3 with TRBJ2-3, with 7 bases matching TRBD1. The CDR3 consists of 13 residues. J gave up 0 bases and V 6 bases, and 0 bases lay outside the gene matches. The germline gives CDR1 ENHRY, CDR2 SYGVKD. This CDR3 is CAIRQGSTDTQYF. CDR3 DNA sequence: TGTGCCATCAGACAGGGGAGCACAGATACGCAGTATTTT.

This clonotype was recorded many times. This chain connects TRBV12-3 or TRBV12-4 to TRBJ2-1, with D tentatively TRBD1 (6 bases). The CDR3 runs 16 residues. Trimming removed 5 bases at V and 7 bases at J, with 21 bases between. This CDR3 reads CASSPTLGSGVNEQFF. The DNA of the CDR3 is TGTGCCAGCAGTCCCACACTAGGTTCAGGGGTTAATGAGCAGTTCTTC.

This clonotype was recorded a few times. The chain links TRBV2 to TRBJ1-5, with D maybe TRBD1 (6 bases). The V and J ends lost 6 bases and 3 bases respectively, with 12 bases between them. The CDR3 has 14 amino acids. From germline, CDR1 is SNHLY and CDR2 FYNNEI. CDR3 loop: CASSDQGNNQPQHF. In DNA form, the CDR3 reads TGTGCCAGCAGCGACCAGGGGAACAATCAGCCCCAGCATTTT.

This clonotype was detected ten times or more. The chain joins TRBV15 to TRBJ2-3, with 9 bases fitting TRBD2. The germline V gene has CDR1 LNHNV and CDR2 YYDKDF (reference sequence). The CDR3 sequence is 16 residues long. Trimming cost V 3 bases and J 2 bases; bases outside gene matches: 6. CDR3 amino acids: CATSRRLAAITDTQYF. DNA of the CDR3: TGTGCCACCAGCAGGCGACTAGCGGCGATCACAGATACGCAGTATTTT.

This clonotype was counted only a few times. The chain couples TRBV13 to TRBJ2-7; the D is unclear. This CDR3 has 15 amino acids. Trimming shortened V by 0 bases and J by 0 bases, and 9 bases separated the two germline ends. Germline lookup yields CDR1 PRHDT and CDR2 FYEKMQ (reference sequence). Here the CDR3 reads CASSLGSQISYEQYF. The CDR3 DNA reads TGTGCCAGCAGCTTAGGCAGTCAAATCTCCTACGAGCAGTACTTC.

This clonotype was observed many times. V is TRBV5-1 and J is TRBJ2-1, with 9 bases matching TRBD2. Trimming cost V 6 bases and J 5 bases; bases outside gene matches: 9. This CDR3 region has 15 residues. Germline CDR1 reads SGHRS; CDR2 reads YFSETQ. CDR3 loop: CASTYAGTSNNEQFF. The CDR3 DNA is TGCGCCAGCACCTACGCCGGGACTAGCAACAATGAGCAGTTCTTC. The variable domain in full, completed from reference TRBV5-1 and TRBJ2-1, reads KAGVTQTPRYLIKTRGQQVTLSCSPISGHRSVSWYQQTPGQGLQFLFEYFSETQRNKGNFPGRFSGRQFSNSRSEMNVSTLELGDSALYLCASTYAGTSNNEQFFGPGTRLTVL.

The V call is TRBV9, the J call TRBJ1-5, with unresolved D. The CDR3 is 14 amino acids. Trimming took off 0 bases at V and 0 bases at J, with 4 bases between the two ends. From germline, CDR1 is SGDLS and CDR2 YYNGEE. The CDR3 sequence is CASSVASSNQPQHF. The CDR3 DNA reads TGTGCCAGCAGCGTAGCGAGTAGCAATCAGCCCCAGCATTTT.

The chain is built from TRBV7-9 and TRBJ2-3; the D is unclear. The CDR3 runs to 13 residues. V gave up 5 bases and J gave up 1 base, with 7 bases separating them. In germline, CDR1 is SEHNR, CDR2 FQNEAQ (reference sequence). The CDR3 DNA follows: TGTGCCAGCAGCCCCGAGGGCACAGATACGCAGTATTTT. Its protein product is CASSPEGTDTQYF.

J is TRBJ1-6 and V is TRBV7-9; maybe TRBD1 (5 bases). Germline V gene sequence: CDR1 SEHNR, CDR2 FQNEAQ (reference sequence). The CDR3 contains 14 residues. V was clipped by 5 bases and J by 7 bases, with 12 bases between them. The CDR3 protein is CASSLGQVNSPLHF. The CDR3 DNA is TGTGCCAGCAGCCTCGGACAAGTAAATTCACCCCTCCACTTT.

This clonotype has a handful of counts. This sequence joins TRBV24-1 and TRBJ2-5; a possible D gene is TRBD2 (5 bases). The germline gives CDR1 KGHDR, CDR2 SFDVKD. V was shortened by 9 bases and J by 1 base, with 14 bases between the two germline ends. This CDR3 has 14 residues. CDR3 in DNA: TGTGCCACCCAGGACTCAAGGATCCAAGAGACCCAGTACTTC. As protein: CATQDSRIQETQYF.

The V and J genes are TRBV7-9 and TRBJ2-1, with a weak D call TRBD1 (5 bases). V lost 5 bases and J lost 12, with 14 bases in between. CDR3 length: 12 residues. Germline CDR1 is SEHNR and CDR2 is FQNEAQ (reference sequence). CDR3 residues: CASSQGERGQFF. CDR3 in DNA: TGTGCCAGCAGCCAGGGCGAGAGAGGGCAGTTCTTC.

The chain is built from TRBV2 and TRBJ2-2; TRBD2 aligns across 10 bases. This CDR3 comprises 16 residues. V was clipped by 7 bases and J by 2 bases; unmatched bases: 7. CDR1 and CDR2 from the germline V gene are SNHLY and FYNNEI. CDR3 sequence reads: CASTVGLAANTGELFF. CDR3 sequence (DNA): TGTGCCAGCACCGTAGGACTAGCGGCTAACACCGGGGAGCTGTTTTTT.

This chain links TRBV12-3 or TRBV12-4 with TRBJ1-2; D may be TRBD1 (5 bases). The CDR3 is made up of 13 amino acids. The V end was cut by 6 bases, the J end by 3 bases, with 11 bases between. The CDR3 protein is CASSEGWDYGYTF. The CDR3 bases are TGTGCCAGCAGCGAGGGGTGGGACTATGGCTACACCTTC.

A few counts support this clonotype. The chain employs TRBV7-2 and TRBJ2-3, with D hard to call. Trimming took 1 base from V and 6 from J, leaving 8 bases between them. Germline CDR1 is SGHTA and CDR2 is FQGNSA. This CDR3 comprises 13 residues. This chain's CDR3 is CASSLVVGDTQYF. CDR3 bases: TGTGCCAGCAGCTTAGTTGTGGGGGATACGCAGTATTTT. Variable domain in full (rest from reference TRBV7-2 and TRBJ2-3): GAGVSQSPSNKVTEKGKDVELRCDPISGHTALYWYRQSLGQGLEFLIYFQGNSAPDKSGLPSDRFSAERTGGSVSTLTIQRTQQEDSAVYLCASSLVVGDTQYFGPGTRLTVL.

The J gene is TRBJ1-4, the V gene TRBV27; TRBD1 is a possible D gene (6 bases). V was pared by 7 bases and J by 6 bases, with 15 bases between. CDR3 length equals 14 residues. Germline values: CDR1 MNHEY, CDR2 SMNVEV (reference sequence). The DNA for the CDR3 is TGTGCCAGCAAACCACAGGGAAGGGATGAAAAACTGTTTTTT. Translating it yields CASKPQGRDEKLFF.